These 24 T cell receptor beta chains were sequenced from one sample in a study of blood T cell repertoires in COVID-19. The protocol was immunoSEQ multiplex PCR, while the TCRdb copy is restricted to in-frame clones and leaves out a portion. The sample contains roughly 240,000 clones, approximately 85% of which appear only once. Sequences were obtained from peripheral blood. Receptors originate from a man aged 50 to 59 with COVID-19, enrolled during active disease.

This chain links TRBV5-1 with TRBJ2-2, with 9 nucleotides matching TRBD2. From germline, CDR1 is SGHRS and CDR2 YFSETQ. This CDR3 is 15 amino acids long. The V gene end was trimmed by 7 bases and the J gene end by 3 bases; junction bases not matched to a gene: 7. CDR3 in amino acids: CASSPVAGDTGELFF. The CDR3 bases are TGCGCCAGCTCGCCGGTAGCGGGAGACACCGGGGAGCTGTTTTTT. The full variable domain, rest sourced from reference TRBV5-1 and TRBJ2-2, is KAGVTQTPRYLIKTRGQQVTLSCSPISGHRSVSWYQQTPGQGLQFLFEYFSETQRNKGNFPGRFSGRQFSNSRSEMNVSTLELGDSALYLCASSPVAGDTGELFFGEGSRLTVL.

DNA for the CDR3: TGCGCCAGCAGCCAAGATAATTCGGAGACCCAGTACTTC. This sequence encodes CASSQDNSETQYF. The V call is TRBV4-1, the J call TRBJ2-5; D gene uncertain. Germline V gene sequence: CDR1 MGHRA, CDR2 YSYEKL. The ends were cut back, 0 bases at V and 5 bases at J, with 7 bases in the middle. This CDR3 has 13 amino acids.

The chain is built from TRBV5-1 and TRBJ2-5; D is perhaps TRBD2 (5 bases). The V and J ends lost 4 bases and 2 bases respectively, with 15 bases between them. Germline V gene data show CDR1 as SGHRS and CDR2 as YFSETQ. The CDR3 spans 15 residues. The CDR3 bases are TGCGCCAGCAGCCTGGCCGGATGGGAGCAAGAGACCCAGTACTTC. This translates into CASSLAGWEQETQYF. Based on the CDR3 plus reference TRBV5-1 and TRBJ2-5, the full variable domain is KAGVTQTPRYLIKTRGQQVTLSCSPISGHRSVSWYQQTPGQGLQFLFEYFSETQRNKGNFPGRFSGRQFSNSRSEMNVSTLELGDSALYLCASSLAGWEQETQYFGPGTRLLVL.

J is TRBJ2-1 and V is TRBV28; 12 bases agree with TRBD2. From germline, CDR1 is MDHEN and CDR2 SYDVKM. This CDR3 spans 15 amino acids. The J segment lost 2 bases and the V segment lost 4 bases, leaving 0 bases of the junction unmatched. CDR3 nucleotides: TGTGCCAGCAGTTGGACTAGCGGGGCCTACAATGAGCAGTTCTTC. Residues: CASSWTSGAYNEQFF.

Concerning this clone: One end of the junction is discordant with germline, which a read error may explain. The chain couples TRBV7-7 to TRBJ2-2; TRBD2 matches 8 bases. Looked up from germline, CDR1 is SSHAT and CDR2 is FNYEAQ (reference sequence). The CDR3 sequence is 13 residues long. The CDR3 coding sequence is TGTGCTAGCAGCGGGGGCGGTGGCGGGGAGCTGTTTTTT. As protein: CASSGGGGGELFF.

V gene TRBV9 combines with J gene TRBJ1-3, with D hard to call. Germline loops: CDR1 SGDLS, CDR2 YYNGEE. The V gene lost 0 bases and the J gene lost 0 bases, with 13 bases spanning the gap. This CDR3 region has 17 residues. CDR3 protein: CASSVDRTQLSGNTIYF. Here the CDR3 DNA reads TGTGCCAGCAGCGTAGATCGGACTCAACTCTCTGGAAACACCATATATTTT.

This chain connects TRBV7-3 to TRBJ1-1, with 7 bases fitting TRBD1. Germline V gene sequence: CDR1 SGHTA, CDR2 FQGTGA. With 2 bases clipped from V and 2 bases from J, the junction kept 5 bases outside the gene matches. The CDR3 is 15 residues long. In DNA form, the CDR3 reads TGTGCCAGCAGCTTAGGAGGGGGCCCAAACACTGAAGCTTTCTTT. This encodes CASSLGGGPNTEAFF. The full variable domain, rest sourced from reference TRBV7-3 and TRBJ1-1, is GAGVSQTPSNKVTEKGKYVELRCDPISGHTALYWYRQSLGQGPEFLIYFQGTGAADDSGLPNDRFFAVRPEGSVSTLKIQRTERGDSAVYLCASSLGGGPNTEAFFGQGTRLTVV.

V is TRBV6-2 or TRBV6-3 and J is TRBJ1-5, with a possible D match to TRBD1 (6 bases). The germline CDR1 and CDR2 sequences are MNHEY and SVGEGT. This CDR3 comprises 14 residues. V was clipped by 2 bases and J by 9 bases, with 14 bases between them. CDR3 region: CASSYRGARWPQHF. The CDR3 nucleotides are TGTGCCAGCAGTTACCGGGGGGCACGATGGCCCCAGCATTTT.

V usage is TRBV3-1 (or the pseudogene TRBV3-2) and J usage is TRBJ2-1; 7 bases agree with TRBD1. The CDR3 spans 16 residues. Germline V gene data show CDR1 as LGHDT and CDR2 as YNNKEL (reference sequence). J gave up 5 bases and V 3 bases, and 10 bases lay outside the gene matches. CDR3 amino acids: CASSHAGAGGHNEQFF. The DNA for the CDR3 is TGTGCCAGCAGCCACGCAGGGGCAGGGGGTCACAATGAGCAGTTCTTC.

The genes are TRBV5-6 and TRBJ2-1; D ambiguous. V was cut by 0 bases and J by 9 bases, with 10 bases left in between. CDR1 SGHDT and CDR2 YYEEEE come from the germline V gene. The CDR3 has 13 residues. CDR3: CASSLASVVEQFF. The DNA for the CDR3 is TGTGCCAGCAGCTTGGCCTCTGTTGTTGAGCAGTTCTTC.

V and J are TRBV5-1 and TRBJ2-5, with a tentative D call TRBD1 (5 bases). CDR3 length: 13 amino acids. CDR1 and CDR2 from the germline V gene are SGHRS and YFSETQ. With 0 bases removed from V and 14 bases from J, the gap between germline ends came to 17 bases. CDR3 residues: CASSLAHAQGSYF. The CDR3 DNA is TGCGCCAGCAGCTTGGCCCATGCGCAGGGAAGCTACTTC.

This clone came up once. The chain uses TRBV24-1 and TRBJ2-3, with a weak D call TRBD1 (6 bases). There are 15 residues in the CDR3. Trimming shortened V by 9 bases and J by 1 base, and 16 bases separated the two germline ends. Germline-derived CDR1 and CDR2 are KGHDR and SFDVKD. DNA for the CDR3: TGTGCCACCGGTTCTGGGGGCAAGGGCACAGATACGCAGTATTTT. Translation gives CATGSGGKGTDTQYF.

This clone has just a few counts. The V gene is TRBV6-1, the J gene TRBJ2-7, with TRBD2 as a possible D gene (5 bases). Germline values: CDR1 MNHNS, CDR2 SASEGT. The CDR3 has 14 amino acids. V lost 2 bases and J 6 bases, leaving 14 bases between the germline ends. The CDR3 loop reads CASSEYRTPIEQYF. DNA for the CDR3: TGTGCCAGCAGTGAATATCGGACTCCAATCGAGCAGTACTTC.

The chain links TRBV4-2 to TRBJ1-3; 8 nucleotides agree with TRBD1. The CDR3 has 16 residues. Trimming removed 0 bases from V and 3 bases from J; junction bases left unmatched: 4. Per the germline V gene, CDR1 is LGHNA and CDR2 is YNFKEQ. The CDR3 reads CASSQDLTGGGNTIYF. Written as DNA, the CDR3 is TGTGCCAGCAGCCAAGATCTAACAGGGGGTGGAAACACCATATATTTT.

V gene TRBV5-1 combines with J gene TRBJ1-2; TRBD1 agrees at 9 bases. Germline V CDR1 and CDR2: SGHRS, YFSETQ. CDR3 length: 16 residues. Germline trimming cut 4 bases from V and 6 bases from J; bases unmatched to any gene: 13. The CDR3 protein is CASSNGQGIPGDGYTF. The CDR3 DNA sequence: TGCGCCAGCAGCAACGGACAGGGGATCCCGGGCGATGGCTACACCTTC. The complete variable domain, with remaining parts taken from reference TRBV5-1 and TRBJ1-2, reads KAGVTQTPRYLIKTRGQQVTLSCSPISGHRSVSWYQQTPGQGLQFLFEYFSETQRNKGNFPGRFSGRQFSNSRSEMNVSTLELGDSALYLCASSNGQGIPGDGYTFGSGTRLTVV.

This chain links TRBV27 with TRBJ2-1; 11 bases agree with TRBD2. V was clipped by 5 bases and J by 0 bases; unmatched bases: 6. The CDR3 covers 17 residues. Germline CDR1 reads MNHEY; CDR2 reads SMNVEV (reference sequence). The CDR3 DNA sequence: TGTGCCAGCAGTCCCATAGCGGGGGGGCGCTCCTACAATGAGCAGTTCTTC. Protein sequence: CASSPIAGGRSYNEQFF.

This chain links TRBV19 with TRBJ1-5, with D uncertain. V lost 2 bases and J lost 5, with 13 bases in between. From germline, CDR1 is LNHDA and CDR2 SQIVND (reference sequence). The CDR3 consists of 15 residues. CDR3 nucleotides: TGTGCCAGTAGTATAAGTATAGACACTTATCAGCCCCAGCATTTT. This codes for CASSISIDTYQPQHF.

This sequence joins TRBV7-8 and TRBJ1-5; 8 bases fit TRBD1. Looked up from germline, CDR1 is SGHVS and CDR2 is FQNEAQ. The junction had 8 bases not matched to a gene; V was cut back by 1 base and J by 6 bases. CDR3 length: 16 residues. CDR3 in amino acids: CASSLVRGQIGQPQHF. CDR3 DNA: TGTGCCAGCAGCTTAGTCAGGGGGCAAATTGGTCAGCCCCAGCATTTT.

V and J are TRBV11-2 and TRBJ2-7; 10 bases line up with TRBD2. Germline V gene sequence: CDR1 SGHAT, CDR2 FQNNGV. The CDR3 has 16 residues. J was trimmed by 7 bases and V by 1 base; bases with no gene match: 10. CDR3 bases: TGTGCCAGCAGCTTAGTTTCCAGCGGGGGGGCCTTGGAGCAGTACTTC. This sequence encodes CASSLVSSGGALEQYF.

The rearrangement links TRBV6-1 to TRBJ2-5, with TRBD1 matching 7 bases. V shed 2 bases, J shed 5 bases, and the junction held 11 bases outside the gene matches. Germline CDR1 MNHNS, CDR2 SASEGT. This CDR3 has 16 amino acids. The CDR3 DNA reads as TGTGCCAGCAGTGAATGGTCAGGGGGACAACGGGAGACCCAGTACTTC. Encoded protein: CASSEWSGGQRETQYF.

This clone appeared once. The chain carries TRBV7-3 and TRBJ2-1, with 12 positions matching TRBD2. V gave up 5 bases and J gave up 12 bases; unmatched junction bases: 5. CDR1 is SGHTA and CDR2 is FQGTGA in the germline V gene. The CDR3 runs 13 residues. The CDR3 here is CASSREGLAGQFF. The CDR3 region has the DNA TGTGCCAGCAGCCGAGAGGGACTAGCGGGGCAGTTCTTC.

V and J are TRBV24-1 and TRBJ2-2; TRBD1 matches 8 bases. Germline lookup yields CDR1 KGHDR and CDR2 SFDVKD. The junction had 8 bases not matched to a gene; V was cut back by 4 bases and J by 5 bases. The CDR3 contains 16 residues. The CDR3 nucleotides read TGTGCCACCAGTGAACTTAACACAGGGGGAACCGGGGAGCTGTTTTTT. This codes for CATSELNTGGTGELFF.

The chain joins TRBV3-1 (or the pseudogene TRBV3-2) to TRBJ2-1; 11 bases agree with TRBD2. Germline V lookup: CDR1 LGHDT, CDR2 YNNKEL (reference sequence). Trimming removed 8 bases from V and 7 bases from J; junction bases left unmatched: 10. The CDR3 contains 15 residues. CDR3 amino acids: CASFISSGGKNEQFF. CDR3 bases: TGTGCCAGCTTCATCTCTAGCGGGGGGAAGAATGAGCAGTTCTTC.

The chain couples TRBV5-4 to TRBJ2-7, with 10 bases that match TRBD1. Per the germline V gene, CDR1 is SGHNT and CDR2 is YYREEE (reference sequence). V gave up 3 bases and J gave up 5 bases; unmatched junction bases: 11. The length of the CDR3 is 16 residues. CDR3 DNA sequence: TGTGCCAGCAGCTCATTATCGGGACAGGGGAAGGACGAGCAGTACTTC. Its protein is CASSSLSGQGKDEQYF.